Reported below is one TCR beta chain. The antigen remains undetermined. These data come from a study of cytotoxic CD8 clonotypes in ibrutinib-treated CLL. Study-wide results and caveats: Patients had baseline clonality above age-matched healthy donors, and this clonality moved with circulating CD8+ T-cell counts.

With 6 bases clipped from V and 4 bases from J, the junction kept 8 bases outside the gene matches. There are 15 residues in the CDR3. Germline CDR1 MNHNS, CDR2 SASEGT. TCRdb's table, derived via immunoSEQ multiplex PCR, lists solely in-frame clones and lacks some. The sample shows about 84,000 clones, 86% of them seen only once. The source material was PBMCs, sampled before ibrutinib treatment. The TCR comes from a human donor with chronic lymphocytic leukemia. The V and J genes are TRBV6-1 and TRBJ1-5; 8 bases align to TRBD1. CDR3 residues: CASSTMGQANQPQHF. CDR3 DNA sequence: TGTGCCAGCAGCACGATGGGACAGGCTAATCAGCCCCAGCATTTT.